One and the same sample provided the 23 T cell receptor beta chains below, sequenced in a study of T cells after somatic rescue of genetic block. Sequencing used immunoSEQ multiplex PCR; TCRdb keeps in-frame clones, though not all of them. Of 68,000 or so clones in the sample, around 90% were seen once. The specimen was peripheral blood mononuclear cells (PBMCs). The receptors originated from a man in his forties or fifties.

The chain is built from TRBV6-6 and TRBJ2-4; the D is unclear. Germline-derived CDR1 and CDR2 are MNHNY and SVGAGI (reference sequence). The CDR3 covers 15 residues. V was cut by 4 bases and J by 1 base, with 11 bases left in between. The CDR3 protein is CASSSDPAAKNIQYF. CDR3 sequence (DNA): TGTGCCAGCAGTTCGGACCCGGCCGCCAAAAACATTCAGTACTTC.

This chain joins TRBV27 and TRBJ2-7; D gene unclear. The V gene lost 0 bases and the J gene lost 4 bases, with 7 bases spanning the gap. The germline V gene has CDR1 MNHEY and CDR2 SMNVEV (reference sequence). This CDR3 spans 13 amino acids. CDR3 in DNA: TGTGCCAGCAGTTTATCCCAAAGTTACGAGCAGTACTTC. It yields the protein CASSLSQSYEQYF.

The V gene is TRBV13, the J gene TRBJ2-5; D unclear. Looked up from germline, CDR1 is PRHDT and CDR2 is FYEKMQ (reference sequence). V shed 2 bases and J shed 5 bases, with 3 bases lying between them. The CDR3 runs to 11 residues. This CDR3 reads CASSLTETQYF. The CDR3 DNA reads as TGTGCCAGCAGCTTAACGGAGACCCAGTACTTC.

The chain links TRBV4-3 to TRBJ1-1; unclear D gene. The germline gives CDR1 LGHNA, CDR2 YSLEER. The CDR3 covers 14 residues. Trimming took off 0 bases at V and 1 base at J, with 6 bases between the two ends. CDR3 sequence reads: CASSQDAGNTEAFF. DNA of the CDR3: TGCGCCAGCAGCCAAGATGCAGGGAACACTGAAGCTTTCTTT.

The V and J genes are TRBV27 and TRBJ2-7; the match to TRBD2 covers 11 bases. The trim removed 7 bases at V and 1 base at J, leaving 3 bases unmatched. Germline V lookup: CDR1 MNHEY, CDR2 SMNVEV (reference sequence). CDR3 length: 14 residues. The CDR3 DNA is TGTGCCAGCACAGGGACTAGCGGTTCCTACGAGCAGTACTTC. Its translation is CASTGTSGSYEQYF.

The CDR3 DNA reads TGCGCCAGCAGTCGGATAATGGGGGAGATCCTGAACACCGGGGAGCTGTTTTTT. Residues: CASSRIMGEILNTGELFF. V is TRBV23-1 and J is TRBJ2-2; D may correspond to TRBD1 or TRBD2 (5 bases each). TRBV23-1 is classed as an ORF, of uncertain function. Trimming pared 4 bases from V and 1 base from J, leaving 19 bases between. This CDR3 region has 18 residues.

J is TRBJ1-1 and V is TRBV19; D gene unclear. The ends were cut back, 5 bases at V and 3 bases at J, with 10 bases in the middle. Per germline, CDR1 LNHDA and CDR2 SQIVND (reference sequence). CDR3 size: 13 residues. The CDR3 coding sequence is TGTGCCAGTAGTCTATCAACGTACACTGAAGCTTTCTTT. Translating gives CASSLSTYTEAFF.

The CDR3 sequence: CASSPRRDSNTEAFF. In DNA form, the CDR3 reads TGTGCCAGCAGCCCTCGCCGGGACAGCAACACTGAAGCTTTCTTT. This chain links TRBV11-2 with TRBJ1-1, with 7 bases fitting TRBD1. With 5 bases clipped from V and 2 bases from J, the junction kept 8 bases outside the gene matches. Germline V gene sequence: CDR1 SGHAT, CDR2 FQNNGV. This CDR3 spans 15 amino acids. Together with reference TRBV11-2 and TRBJ1-1, the CDR3 gives the full variable domain: EAGVAQSPRYKIIEKRQSVAFWCNPISGHATLYWYQQILGQGPKLLIQFQNNGVVDDSQLPKDRFSAERLKGVDSTLKIQPAKLEDSAVYLCASSPRRDSNTEAFFGQGTRLTVV.

V is TRBV27 and J is TRBJ1-2, with 12 bases that match TRBD1. Trimming removed 3 bases from V and 8 bases from J; junction bases left unmatched: 13. This CDR3 is 17 amino acids long. Germline CDR1 MNHEY, CDR2 SMNVEV (reference sequence). The CDR3 DNA reads TGTGCCAGCAGTTTTCTTCCCCCGGGACAGGGGGCTTGGGGCTACACCTTC. The encoded protein is CASSFLPPGQGAWGYTF.

This clone is categorized as medium-sized. This rearrangement joins TRBV6-5 to TRBJ1-4; a weak D match, TRBD1 (5 bases). Germline CDR1 reads MNHEY; CDR2 reads SVGAGI. Trimming left V 6 bases short and J 8 bases short, with 16 bases between. This CDR3 has 14 residues. The DNA for the CDR3 is TGTGCCAGCAGCCCCGGGGGGGGTGAGGAAAAACTGTTTTTT. Protein product: CASSPGGGEEKLFF.

Concerning this clone itself: At one end the junction does not follow the germline gene, possibly because of a read error. This chain uses TRBV5-5 with TRBJ1-6; no reliable D call. The CDR3 length is 16 residues. Germline CDR1 SGHKS, CDR2 YYEKEE (reference sequence). The CDR3 bases are TGTGCCAGCGGTCGGCAGCCGAGCTCCCATAATTCACCCCTCCACTTT. Protein: CASGRQPSSHNSPLHF.

The CDR3 coding sequence is TGTGCCAGCAGCTCCGACAGATTAAGCGTGTGGACCTTC. Translating gives CASSSDRLSVWTF. The chain employs TRBV5-6 and TRBJ1-2, with D maybe TRBD1 (5 bases). This CDR3 has 13 residues. Trimming cost V 3 bases and J 14 bases, with 20 bases left between them. Germline-derived CDR1 and CDR2 are SGHDT and YYEEEE.

This clone was observed once. The chain is built from TRBV6-1 and TRBJ1-1, with a possible D match to TRBD1 (6 bases). CDR3 size: 13 residues. Germline values: CDR1 MNHNS, CDR2 SASEGT. V lost 8 bases and J lost 3, with 13 bases in between. CDR3 loop: CASQDRPYTEAFF. The DNA of the CDR3 is TGTGCCAGCCAAGACAGGCCTTACACTGAAGCTTTCTTT.

This CDR3 reads CASSQDGQGADTGELFF. The CDR3 region has the DNA TGTGCCAGCAGCCAAGACGGACAGGGTGCCGACACCGGGGAGCTGTTTTTT. The V call is TRBV4-2, the J call TRBJ2-2; 8 bases match TRBD1. V lost 0 bases to trimming and J lost 3 bases; unmatched junction nucleotides: 6. Germline V gene data show CDR1 as LGHNA and CDR2 as YNFKEQ. CDR3 length: 17 amino acids.

J is TRBJ2-6 and V is TRBV7-2; 8 bases match TRBD1. The V and J ends lost 5 bases and 3 bases, in that order; junction bases with no gene match: 9. Germline CDR1 SGHTA, CDR2 FQGNSA. The CDR3 is made up of 17 amino acids. The CDR3 sequence: CASSPDRVGRGANVLTF. DNA of the CDR3: TGTGCCAGCAGCCCGGACAGGGTCGGTCGTGGGGCCAACGTCCTGACTTTC.

The table lists this clone with a few counts. The chain combines TRBV7-9 with TRBJ1-1; tentatively, D is TRBD1 (5 bases). Germline V gene sequence: CDR1 SEHNR, CDR2 FQNEAQ (reference sequence). Trimming cost V 5 bases and J 3 bases, with 16 bases left between them. The CDR3 has 15 amino acids. CDR3 amino acids: CASSGREALDTEAFF. The DNA of the CDR3 is TGTGCCAGCAGCGGCAGGGAGGCACTTGACACTGAAGCTTTCTTT.

This chain links TRBV12-2 with TRBJ1-2. TRBV12-2 is labeled a pseudogene. CDR3 length: 16 residues. The DNA of the CDR3 is TGTGCAAGTCGCGGCGGACTTCCACGAAAGACCTATGGCTACACCTTC. Protein sequence: CASRGGLPRKTYGYTF.

V is TRBV19 and J is TRBJ1-4; D call uncertain. CDR3 size: 14 residues. The V and J ends lost 3 bases and 7 bases respectively, with 12 bases between them. Germline CDR1 is LNHDA and CDR2 is SQIVND (reference sequence). The CDR3 protein is CASSMGWYGEKLFF. Here the CDR3 DNA reads TGTGCCAGTAGTATGGGTTGGTACGGTGAAAAACTGTTTTTT.

The chain recombines TRBV7-8 with TRBJ2-5, with TRBD2 matching over 11 bases. The J call may not be correct, given that the DNA end is closer to TRBJ2-7. Looked up from germline, CDR1 is SGHVS and CDR2 is FQNEAQ. The CDR3 is made up of 17 amino acids. The CDR3 nucleotides read TGTGCCAGCAGCCCCTATCCCCCGGCACTAGCGGGAGACGAGCAGTACTTC. Translated, it gives CASSPYPPALAGDEQYF.

V gene TRBV15 combines with J gene TRBJ1-1, with D unresolved. Germline CDR1 and CDR2: LNHNV and YYDKDF (reference sequence). This CDR3 comprises 15 residues. V was shortened by 1 base and J by 1 base, with 10 bases between the two germline ends. In DNA, the CDR3 is TGTGCCACCAGCAGAGGTGGCGCGGGGAACACTGAAGCTTTCTTT. Protein: CATSRGGAGNTEAFF.

The CDR3 is CASSPQTGGREKLFF. CDR3 DNA sequence: TGTGCCAGCAGCCCCCAGACAGGGGGAAGAGAAAAACTGTTTTTT. The chain uses TRBV5-4 and TRBJ1-4, with TRBD1 matching over 9 bases. The CDR3 is 15 amino acids. After removal of 4 bases from V and 8 bases from J, the junction contained 9 bases not matched to a gene. Looked up from germline, CDR1 is SGHNT and CDR2 is YYREEE (reference sequence). Variable domain in full (rest from reference TRBV5-4 and TRBJ1-4): ETGVTQSPTHLIKTRGQQVTLRCSSQSGHNTVSWYQQALGQGPQFIFQYYREEENGRGNFPPRFSGLQFPNYSSELNVNALELDDSALYLCASSPQTGGREKLFFGSGTQLSVL.

The gene calls are TRBV18 and TRBJ2-5, with a possible D match to TRBD2 (6 bases). V was trimmed by 5 bases and J by 2 bases, leaving 9 bases between them. Germline V CDR1 and CDR2: KGHSH, LQKENI. The CDR3 loop spans 13 amino acids. The CDR3 region has the DNA TGTGCCAGCTCAATTCGGGGGCAAGAGACCCAGTACTTC. Amino acids: CASSIRGQETQYF.

The chain has TRBV27 and TRBJ2-7; the D gene is possibly TRBD1 (6 bases). The CDR3 consists of 14 residues. Trimming took off 5 bases at V and 4 bases at J, with 15 bases between the two ends. Germline assignment: CDR1 MNHEY and CDR2 SMNVEV (reference sequence). The CDR3 DNA is TGTGCCAGCAGTAGAGGGACACCGATATACGAGCAGTACTTC. Its translation: CASSRGTPIYEQYF.